This entry features one TCR beta chain sequence. Per the original data handling: Estimated nucleated cell counts came from reference gene primer amplification. TCRdb's table, derived via immunoSEQ multiplex PCR, lists solely in-frame clones and lacks some. V and J calls and clone size are copied from that table; D and trimming were computed from the DNA. The sample holds roughly 39,000 clones, over 85% seen once. The entry originates in a study of blood T cell repertoires in COVID-19. Turning to the study itself: Samples taken during acute and convalescent COVID-19 were collected in the United States, Italy and Spain. In each case, the material was cDNA or gDNA derived from T cells, B-cell-depleted T cells, or PBMCs.

This CDR3 is 15 amino acids long. Germline V gene sequence: CDR1 SGHRS, CDR2 YFSETQ. The V segment lost 3 bases and the J segment 6 bases; nucleotides outside the gene matches: 5. V gene TRBV5-1 combines with J gene TRBJ2-3; 12 bases are shared with TRBD2. The sample taken for sequencing was peripheral blood. The sequence was obtained from a human donor with active COVID-19. The donor label of this sample is uncertain. The CDR3: CASSSGTSGPDTQYF. The CDR3 coding sequence is TGCGCCAGCAGCTCCGGGACTAGCGGGCCGGATACGCAGTATTTT.